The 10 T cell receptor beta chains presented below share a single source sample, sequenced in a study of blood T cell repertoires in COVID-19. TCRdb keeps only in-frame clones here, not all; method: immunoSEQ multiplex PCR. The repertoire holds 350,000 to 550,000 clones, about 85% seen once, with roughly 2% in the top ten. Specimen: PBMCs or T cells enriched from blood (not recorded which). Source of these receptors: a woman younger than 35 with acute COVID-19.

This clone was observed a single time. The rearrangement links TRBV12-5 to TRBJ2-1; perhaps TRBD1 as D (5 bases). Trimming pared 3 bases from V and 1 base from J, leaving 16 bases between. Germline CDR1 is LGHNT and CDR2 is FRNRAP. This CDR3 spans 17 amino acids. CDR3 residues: CASGFLWGPFSYNEQFF. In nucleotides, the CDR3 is TGTGCTAGTGGTTTCCTCTGGGGCCCCTTTTCCTACAATGAGCAGTTCTTC.

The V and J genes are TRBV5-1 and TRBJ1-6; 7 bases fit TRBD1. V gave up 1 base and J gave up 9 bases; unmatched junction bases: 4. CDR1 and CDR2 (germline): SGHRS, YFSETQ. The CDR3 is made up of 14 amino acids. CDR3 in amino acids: CASSLRQGGSPLHF. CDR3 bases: TGCGCCAGCAGCTTGCGGCAGGGGGGTTCACCCCTCCACTTT. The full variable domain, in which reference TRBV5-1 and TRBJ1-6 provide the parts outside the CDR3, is KAGVTQTPRYLIKTRGQQVTLSCSPISGHRSVSWYQQTPGQGLQFLFEYFSETQRNKGNFPGRFSGRQFSNSRSEMNVSTLELGDSALYLCASSLRQGGSPLHFGNGTRLTVT.

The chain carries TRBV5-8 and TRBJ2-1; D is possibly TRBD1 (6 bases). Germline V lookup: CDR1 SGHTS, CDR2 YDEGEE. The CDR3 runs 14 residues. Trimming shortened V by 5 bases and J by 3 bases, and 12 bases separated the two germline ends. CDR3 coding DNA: TGTGCCAGCAGGTCCCCGGGACACTACAATGAGCAGTTCTTC. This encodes CASRSPGHYNEQFF.

The DNA for the CDR3 is TGCGCCAGCAGCCAATCCCCCCGAGGGTTAAATCAGCCCCAGCATTTT. Protein product: CASSQSPRGLNQPQHF. The chain carries TRBV4-1 and TRBJ1-5, with D hard to call. From germline, CDR1 is MGHRA and CDR2 YSYEKL. With 2 bases removed from V and 4 bases from J, the gap between germline ends came to 15 bases. This CDR3 comprises 16 residues.

DNA for the CDR3: TGTGCTAGTGGGAGTAGGGGCTATGGCTACACCTTC. Protein product: CASGSRGYGYTF. This chain connects TRBV12-5 to TRBJ1-2; D possibly corresponds to TRBD1 (5 bases). CDR3 length equals 12 residues. Germline CDR1 and CDR2: LGHNT and FRNRAP. The V end was cut by 6 bases, the J end by 4 bases, with 9 bases between.

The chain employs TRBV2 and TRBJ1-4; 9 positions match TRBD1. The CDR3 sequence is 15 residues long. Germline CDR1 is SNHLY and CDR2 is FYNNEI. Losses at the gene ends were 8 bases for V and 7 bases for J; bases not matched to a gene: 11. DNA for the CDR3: TGTGCCAGCCGAGGGACAGGGAATCTAGGTGAAAAACTGTTTTTT. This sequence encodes CASRGTGNLGEKLFF. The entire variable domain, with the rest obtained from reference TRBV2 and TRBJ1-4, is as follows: EPEVTQTPSHQVTQMGQEVILRCVPISNHLYFYWYRQILGQKVEFLVSFYNNEISEKSEIFDDQFSVERPDGSNFTLKIRSTKLEDSAMYFCASRGTGNLGEKLFFGSGTQLSVL.

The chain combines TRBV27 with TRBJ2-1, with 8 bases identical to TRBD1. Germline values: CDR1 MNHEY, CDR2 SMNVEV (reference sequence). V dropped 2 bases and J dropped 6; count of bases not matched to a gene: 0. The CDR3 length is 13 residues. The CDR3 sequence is CASSLTGGNEQFF. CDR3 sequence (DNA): TGTGCCAGCAGTTTAACAGGGGGCAATGAGCAGTTCTTC.

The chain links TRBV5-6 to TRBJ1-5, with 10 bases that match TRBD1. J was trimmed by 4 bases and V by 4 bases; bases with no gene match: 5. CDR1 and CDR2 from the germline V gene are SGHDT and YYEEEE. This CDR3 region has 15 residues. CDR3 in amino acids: CASSRRDRGNQPQHF. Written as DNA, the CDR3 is TGTGCCAGCAGCCGCCGGGACAGGGGAAATCAGCCCCAGCATTTT.

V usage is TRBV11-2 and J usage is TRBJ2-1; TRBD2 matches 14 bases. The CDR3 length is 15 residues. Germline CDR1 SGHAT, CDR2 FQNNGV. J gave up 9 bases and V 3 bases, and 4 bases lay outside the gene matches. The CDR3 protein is CASSFGGLAGVEQFF. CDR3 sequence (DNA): TGTGCCAGCAGCTTCGGGGGACTAGCGGGAGTTGAGCAGTTCTTC.

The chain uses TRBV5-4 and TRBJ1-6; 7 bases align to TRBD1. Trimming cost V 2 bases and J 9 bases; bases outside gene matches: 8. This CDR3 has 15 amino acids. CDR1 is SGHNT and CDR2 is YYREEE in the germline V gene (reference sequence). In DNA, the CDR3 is TGTGCCAGCAGCTTAAATACAGGGGAGGCTTCACCCCTCCACTTT. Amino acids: CASSLNTGEASPLHF.